The rows below give T cell receptor beta chains drawn from one sample of a study of control samples from healthy donors and cancer patients. Measured with immunoSEQ multiplex PCR; TCRdb has only the in-frame clones, and not every one. This repertoire shows fewer than 200,000 clones, about 90% found once; its top ten account for approximately 12%. Input material: blood. The receptors stem from a man younger than 45 in good health. The CDR3 runs from the conserved cysteine through the conserved F or W. D genes are given only for firm matches. Part of the rows lack a size; the others show once, few, many or a class for expanded clones.

size,V,J,D,DNA,CDR3
.,TRBV4-1,TRBJ1-2,TRBD1,TGCGCCAGCAGCCAAGTGCCCAACAGGGGAGGAGACTATGGCTACACCTTC,CASSQVPNRGGDYGYTF
.,TRBV4-2,TRBJ1-3,.,TGTGCCAGCAGCCATCGAGGGAGCTCTGGAAACACCATATATTTT,CASSHRGSSGNTIYF
.,TRBV7-8,TRBJ1-6,TRBD1,TGTGCCAGCAGGCCTGGGTCAGGGGGCATCTATAATTCACCCCTCCACTTT,CASRPGSGGIYNSPLHF
.,TRBV18,TRBJ1-1,TRBD1,TGTGCCAGCTCACAACAATACGGGACAGTGAGCACTGAAGCTTTCTTT,CASSQQYGTVSTEAFF
.,TRBV30,TRBJ2-1,.,TGTGCCTGGAGTGCCCTTGAGCAGTTCTTC,CAWSALEQFF
.,TRBV19,TRBJ1-5,.,TGTGCCAGTATGTGGGGTAACAGTGGACAGCCCCAGCATTTT,CASMWGNSGQPQHF
.,TRBV28,TRBJ1-3,.,TGTGCCAGCAGCCCCCTCCGCCCCGCCCGGCACCACTCTGGAAACACCATATATTTT,CASSPLRPARHHSGNTIYF
.,TRBV7-3,TRBJ1-3,TRBD1,TGTGCCAGCAGCTTGGGACAGGGGGCTGGAAACACCATATATTTT,CASSLGQGAGNTIYF
.,TRBV5-1,TRBJ2-5,.,TGCGCCAGCAGCTCGCAAGAGACCCAGTACTTC,CASSSQETQYF
.,TRBV29-1,TRBJ2-2,.,TGCAGCGTTGGGAGGGGGCTGGTCACCGGGGAGCTGTTTTTT,CSVGRGLVTGELFF
.,TRBV6-5,TRBJ2-1,.,TGTGCCAGCACCGTAGGCGGATCCCTGGGAAATGAGCAGTTCTTC,CASTVGGSLGNEQFF
.,TRBV11-2,TRBJ2-7,.,TGTGCCAGCAGCTTTCCGGGACCGGGGTACTACGAGCAGTACTTC,CASSFPGPGYYEQYF
.,TRBV23-1,TRBJ2-5,TRBD2,TGCGCCAGCAGTCATGGGGGGGAAGAGGAGACCCAGTACTTC,CASSHGGEEETQYF
.,TRBV18,TRBJ2-2,.,TGTGCCAGCTCACCACCGAGCAGGATCACCGGGGAGCTGTTTTTT,CASSPPSRITGELFF
.,TRBV5-1,TRBJ2-3,.,TGCGCCAGCAGCTTACAGGGGGGGGTCACAGATACGCAGTATTTT,CASSLQGGVTDTQYF
.,TRBV7-6,TRBJ2-7,TRBD2,TGTGCCAGCAGCTTAGGGGGTAGCGGGGTCTACGAGCAGTACTTC,CASSLGGSGVYEQYF
.,TRBV30,TRBJ2-1,TRBD2,TGTGCCTGGCGTCTTCTGTCGACTAGCGGATCTGAGCAGTTCTTC,CAWRLLSTSGSEQFF
.,TRBV7-2,TRBJ2-7,TRBD1,TGTGCCAGCAGCTCTGGACAGGTTAGGTCTTACGAGCAGTACTTC,CASSSGQVRSYEQYF
.,TRBV5-1,TRBJ2-7,.,TGCGCCAGCAGCGGGGGTCGGGGGGCCCCGAGGGACGAGCAGTACTTC,CASSGGRGAPRDEQYF
.,TRBV5-1,TRBJ1-2,.,TGCGCCAGCAGCTTAAACAGAGATAACTATGGCTACACCTTC,CASSLNRDNYGYTF
.,TRBV6-8,TRBJ2-3,TRBD2,TGTGCCAGCAGTTCCGATACTAGCGGGGGTACAGATACGCAGTATTTT,CASSSDTSGGTDTQYF
.,TRBV9,TRBJ2-1,TRBD2,TGTGCCAGCAGCGTAGATGCGGGAGGGCCTTTAGGTGAGCAGTTCTTC,CASSVDAGGPLGEQFF
once,TRBV7-2,TRBJ2-1,.,TGTGCCAGCAGCTTAAATCTAGCGATCAATGAGCAGTTCTTC,CASSLNLAINEQFF
.,TRBV10-3,TRBJ1-2,.,TGTGCCATCAGAGGGGCAGAAGATGGCTACACCTTC,CAIRGAEDGYTF
few,TRBV14,TRBJ2-2,TRBD2,TGTGCCAGCAGCTGGACTAGCGGGGGGGCCGGCCGGGAGCTGTTTTTT,CASSWTSGGAGRELFF
.,TRBV4-3,TRBJ1-4,.,TGCGCCAGCAGCCAACAGTCCGGGACACGAGAAAAACTGTTTTTT,CASSQQSGTREKLFF